The next 22 T cell receptor beta chains were all read from a single sample in a study of T-cell memory formation after mild COVID-19. TCRdb itself ran the 5' RACE reads through MiXCR, one entry per CDR3 protein. Here the sample spans fewer than 200,000 distinct CDR3 sequences, 10% to 15% being singletons. Sequenced sample: PBMCs or a T cell subset sorted from them (not recorded which). The receptors derive from a man aged 18 to 29 who had mild COVID-19 (a few samples of this study predate the infection). Cell type and time point are not known.

Only a few counts were recorded for this clonotype. This chain connects TRBV29-1 to TRBJ1-1; D is uncertain. Germline CDR1 is SQVTM and CDR2 is ANQGSEA. The V and J ends lost 2 bases and 7 bases respectively, with 11 bases between them. The CDR3 totals 12 residues. This CDR3 is CSVESQDLEAFF. CDR3 coding DNA: TGCAGCGTTGAATCCCAGGACCTTGAAGCTTTCTTT.

This clonotype was seen a handful of times. The chain is built from TRBV7-9 and TRBJ2-3; 8 nucleotides line up with TRBD2. With 6 bases clipped from V and 2 bases from J, the junction kept 7 bases outside the gene matches. The CDR3 is 15 residues long. CDR1 and CDR2 (germline): SEHNR, FQNEAQ (reference sequence). DNA of the CDR3: TGTGCCAGCAGTTTGACTAGCGAATACACAGATACGCAGTATTTT. Protein: CASSLTSEYTDTQYF. The full variable domain, completed using reference TRBV7-9 and TRBJ2-3, is DTGVSQNPRHKITKRGQNVTFRCDPISEHNRLYWYRQTLGQGPEFLTYFQNEAQLEKSRLLSDRFSAERPKGSFSTLEIQRTEQGDSAMYLCASSLTSEYTDTQYFGPGTRLTVL.

This chain connects TRBV12-3 or TRBV12-4 to TRBJ2-2; weak D call: TRBD1 (6 bases). Trimming shortened V by 6 bases and J by 6 bases, and 14 bases separated the two germline ends. The CDR3 consists of 14 residues. The CDR3 DNA follows: TGTGCCAGCAGGGGGGCAGGGTCGGCCGGGGAGCTGTTTTTT. It specifies CASRGAGSAGELFF.

This clonotype was seen a few times. V usage is TRBV7-3 and J usage is TRBJ2-3; D gene ambiguous. V was pared by 2 bases and J by 6 bases, with 12 bases between. The CDR3 contains 14 residues. The germline V gene has CDR1 SGHTA and CDR2 FQGTGA. CDR3 amino acids: CASSLLSQSDTQYF. Written as DNA, the CDR3 is TGTGCCAGCAGCTTACTCTCCCAGTCGGATACGCAGTATTTT.

This clonotype was seen a few times. The chain combines TRBV5-1 with TRBJ2-5; TRBD2 agrees at 9 bases. The germline V gene encodes CDR1 SGHRS and CDR2 YFSETQ. CDR3 length equals 16 residues. V dropped 5 bases and J dropped 2; count of bases not matched to a gene: 10. In nucleotides, the CDR3 is TGCGCCAGCAGACCCCAGACTAGCGGAACACAAGAGACCCAGTACTTC. It yields the protein CASRPQTSGTQETQYF.

The CDR3 DNA follows: TGTGCCAGCAGTGAAAGGACTCCGAGCACAGATACGCAGTATTTT. Translated, it gives CASSERTPSTDTQYF. The chain employs TRBV27 and TRBJ2-3; a possible D gene is TRBD2 (5 bases). The germline V and J ends were trimmed by 5 bases and 0 bases, with 12 bases remaining between them. This CDR3 has 15 amino acids. Germline V gene data show CDR1 as MNHEY and CDR2 as SMNVEV (reference sequence).

The chain carries TRBV27 and TRBJ1-1; 7 nucleotides match TRBD1. Germline V lookup: CDR1 MNHEY, CDR2 SMNVEV (reference sequence). V dropped 0 bases and J dropped 11; count of bases not matched to a gene: 6. This CDR3 is built from 13 residues. The CDR3 bases are TGTGCCAGCAGTTTATCTAGGAGGGGGCTTGCTTTCTTT. As protein: CASSLSRRGLAFF.

This rearrangement joins TRBV5-4 to TRBJ2-3; 7 bases are shared with TRBD1. Germline assignment: CDR1 SGHNT and CDR2 YYREEE (reference sequence). The CDR3 contains 16 residues. V gave up 3 bases and J gave up 0 bases; unmatched junction bases: 7. The CDR3 reads CASSSGQLRSTDTQYF. In nucleotides, the CDR3 is TGTGCCAGCAGCTCGGGACAGCTCAGAAGCACAGATACGCAGTATTTT.

The rearrangement uses TRBV5-1 and TRBJ2-7, with TRBD1 matching over 9 bases. This CDR3 region has 16 residues. Germline trimming cut 2 bases from V and 2 bases from J; bases unmatched to any gene: 8. In germline, CDR1 is SGHRS, CDR2 YFSETQ. The DNA for the CDR3 is TGCGCCAGCAGCTTTCAAACAGGGGGCATAGCCTACGAGCAGTACTTC. It encodes CASSFQTGGIAYEQYF.

V is TRBV12-3 or TRBV12-4 and J is TRBJ2-3; D may be TRBD1 (5 bases). This CDR3 comprises 13 residues. The V end lost 6 bases, the J end lost 1 base, and 8 bases lay between the germline ends. The CDR3 loop reads CASRAGRTDTQYF. The CDR3 DNA sequence: TGTGCCAGCAGGGCAGGGCGCACAGATACGCAGTATTTT.

CDR3 sequence (DNA): TGCGCCAGCAGCCCGAGGAGGGGGAAGTCCTACAATGAGCAGTTCTTC. Amino acid sequence: CASSPRRGKSYNEQFF. This sequence joins TRBV4-3 and TRBJ2-1, with D perhaps being TRBD1 or TRBD2 (6 bases each). V was trimmed by 4 bases and J by 1 base, leaving 14 bases between them. CDR1 and CDR2 from the germline V gene are LGHNA and YSLEER. This CDR3 is built from 16 residues.

This clonotype was counted at least ten times. J is TRBJ1-1 and V is TRBV5-1; no firm D call. V lost 3 bases, J lost 4 bases, and 13 bases lay in between. Germline V gives CDR1 SGHRS, CDR2 YFSETQ. This CDR3 region has 14 residues. The CDR3 region has the DNA TGCGCCAGCAGCTCGCCCCCTCTGAGCACTGAAGCTTTCTTT. Amino acid sequence: CASSSPPLSTEAFF.

This chain connects TRBV5-4 to TRBJ2-5, with 9 bases lining up with TRBD2. The CDR3 has 15 amino acids. Germline lookup yields CDR1 SGHNT and CDR2 YYREEE (reference sequence). V was clipped by 4 bases and J by 4 bases; unmatched bases: 8. CDR3 sequence reads: CASSQFLSGGETQYF. Written as DNA, the CDR3 is TGTGCCAGCAGCCAGTTCCTTAGCGGGGGAGAGACCCAGTACTTC.

The chain recombines TRBV11-2 with TRBJ1-2; 9 bases agree with TRBD1. This CDR3 region has 14 residues. The germline V gene encodes CDR1 SGHAT and CDR2 FQNNGV. The junction had 5 bases not matched to a gene; V was cut back by 1 base and J by 8 bases. CDR3 region: CASSLGTGEEGYTF. The CDR3 DNA follows: TGTGCCAGCAGCTTAGGGACAGGGGAGGAAGGCTACACCTTC. The whole variable domain, remainder taken from reference TRBV11-2 and TRBJ1-2, is EAGVAQSPRYKIIEKRQSVAFWCNPISGHATLYWYQQILGQGPKLLIQFQNNGVVDDSQLPKDRFSAERLKGVDSTLKIQPAKLEDSAVYLCASSLGTGEEGYTFGSGTRLTVV.

The V call is TRBV2, the J call TRBJ2-5; D remains ambiguous. Germline V gene sequence: CDR1 SNHLY, CDR2 FYNNEI. The CDR3 covers 14 residues. V gave up 6 bases and J gave up 5 bases, with 16 bases separating them. The CDR3 protein is CASSENSEVETQYF. CDR3 nucleotides: TGTGCCAGCAGCGAAAACTCAGAAGTGGAGACCCAGTACTTC.

This chain joins TRBV6-1 and TRBJ2-5; D may correspond to TRBD1 or TRBD2 (7 bases each). This CDR3 region has 12 residues. Germline V CDR1 and CDR2: MNHNS, SASEGT. With 11 bases removed from V and 4 bases from J, the gap between germline ends came to 14 bases. In DNA, the CDR3 is TGTGCCTTAAGCAGGGGGGGAGAGACCCAGTACTTC. The encoded protein is CALSRGGETQYF.

The chain uses TRBV11-2 and TRBJ1-2, with D unresolved. V was cut by 3 bases and J by 3 bases, with 8 bases left in between. Germline V lookup: CDR1 SGHAT, CDR2 FQNNGV. The CDR3 has 13 residues. CDR3 amino acids: CASSFREYYGYTF. The CDR3 DNA reads as TGTGCCAGCAGCTTCCGGGAGTACTATGGCTACACCTTC.

This clonotype was observed a single time. This rearrangement joins TRBV3-1 to TRBJ2-2; 7 positions agree with TRBD2. Germline assignment: CDR1 LGHDT and CDR2 YNNKEL (reference sequence). This CDR3 comprises 17 residues. After removal of 4 bases from V and 0 bases from J, the junction contained 8 bases not matched to a gene. DNA for the CDR3: TGTGCCAGCAGCCTCCGTCAACTAGCGACGAACACCGGGGAGCTGTTTTTT. The encoded protein is CASSLRQLATNTGELFF.

This clonotype was counted only a few times. The chain couples TRBV7-9 to TRBJ1-5, with TRBD1 as a possible D gene (5 bases). Trimming took off 1 base at V and 3 bases at J, with 13 bases between the two ends. The CDR3 length is 16 residues. CDR1 is SEHNR, CDR2 FQNEAQ, per germline (reference sequence). The CDR3 bases are TGTGCCAGCAGCTTAGGTCGAGGAGGGGCCAATCAGCCCCAGCATTTT. It codes for CASSLGRGGANQPQHF.

The table lists this clonotype with a few counts. This chain links TRBV4-2 with TRBJ2-3; no firm D call. The V end was cut by 5 bases, the J end by 4 bases, with 13 bases between. CDR1 LGHNA and CDR2 YNFKEQ come from the germline V gene. The CDR3 spans 14 residues. The CDR3 DNA follows: TGTGCCAGCAGCAAAATGGAAGTCCCAGATACGCAGTATTTT. It specifies CASSKMEVPDTQYF.

The gene calls are TRBV2 and TRBJ2-4; D gene unclear. This CDR3 comprises 12 residues. Trimming shortened V by 7 bases and J by 5 bases, and 9 bases separated the two germline ends. Germline lookup yields CDR1 SNHLY and CDR2 FYNNEI. This CDR3 reads CASKLSENIQYF. CDR3 nucleotides: TGTGCCAGCAAATTATCTGAAAACATTCAGTACTTC.

This sequence joins TRBV4-3 and TRBJ2-1, with 11 bases identical to TRBD2. The CDR3 contains 16 residues. Germline values: CDR1 LGHNA, CDR2 YSLEER. The V gene end was trimmed by 5 bases and the J gene end by 4 bases; junction bases not matched to a gene: 7. CDR3 sequence: CASSSLGLAAYNEQFF. The DNA for the CDR3 is TGCGCCAGCAGCTCATTGGGACTAGCGGCGTACAATGAGCAGTTCTTC.